A selection of T cell receptor beta chains follows, all from one sample in a study of beta chain features in type 1 diabetes. The protocol was immunoSEQ multiplex PCR, while the TCRdb copy is restricted to in-frame clones and leaves out a portion. Counted here are roughly 730,000 clones, under 15% occurring once; the ten biggest clones make up less than 0.025%. Sequenced: naive CD4+ T cells from blood. The origin of the receptors is a man younger than 35 with type 1 diabetes. CDR3s include the opening cysteine and the closing phenylalanine or tryptophan. The D gene is left open where the match is weak. Clone size is given for some rows only: seen once, a few or many times, or a class if the clone is expanded.

v_gene,j_gene,abundance,d_gene,CDR3aa,CDR3nt
TRBV7-2,TRBJ1-2,-,TRBD1,CASSLAGGNNYGYTF,TGTGCCAGCAGCCTTGCAGGGGGGAATAACTATGGCTACACCTTC
TRBV4-1,TRBJ2-5,few,-,CASSPQTDPFETQYF,TGCGCCAGCAGCCCCCAGACAGACCCTTTTGAGACCCAGTACTTC
TRBV25-1,TRBJ1-2,-,-,CASSEPLGGSAYTF,TGTGCCAGCAGCGAACCATTGGGAGGGTCTGCCTACACCTTC
TRBV11-2,TRBJ2-1,few,TRBD2,CASSPRGLAGGGTYNEQFF,TGTGCCAGCAGCCCACGCGGACTAGCGGGGGGCGGTACCTACAATGAGCAGTTCTTC
TRBV27,TRBJ2-5,few,TRBD2,CASSSLRGGGPIETQYF,TGTGCCAGCAGTTCTCTCCGAGGCGGGGGGCCGATAGAGACCCAGTACTTC
TRBV25-1,TRBJ1-1,few,TRBD1,CASRSGTGGGYTEAFF,TGTGCCAGCAGATCCGGGACAGGGGGAGGGTACACTGAAGCTTTCTTT
TRBV7-6,TRBJ2-1,-,TRBD2,CASSGSGGASWDEQFF,TGTGCCAGCAGCGGTAGCGGGGGGGCGTCCTGGGATGAGCAGTTCTTC
TRBV7-9,TRBJ2-7,-,-,CASTPQAQLNEQYF,TGTGCCAGCACCCCACAGGCACAGCTGAACGAGCAGTACTTC
TRBV2,TRBJ2-6,-,-,CASSAGQYSGANVLTF,TGTGCCAGCAGTGCAGGACAGTACTCTGGGGCCAACGTCCTGACTTTC
TRBV5-1,TRBJ1-1,few,-,CASSQAGGGTEAFF,TGCGCCAGCAGCCAAGCCGGGGGCGGGACTGAAGCTTTCTTT
TRBV5-6,TRBJ1-1,-,-,CASSLVWNTEAFF,TGTGCCAGCAGCTTAGTCTGGAACACTGAAGCTTTCTTT
TRBV6-5,TRBJ2-3,-,-,CASSYSAASVSYTQYF,TGTGCCAGCAGTTACTCGGCGGCTAGCGTCTCGTATACGCAGTATTTT
TRBV4-2,TRBJ2-1,-,-,CASSVDRSSYNEQFF,TGTGCCAGCAGTGTCGACAGGAGCTCCTACAATGAGCAGTTCTTC
TRBV9,TRBJ1-2,-,-,CASRGRVTGNYGYTF,TGTGCCAGCAGGGGCCGGGTAACAGGGAACTATGGCTACACCTTC
TRBV7-2,TRBJ1-5,-,-,CASSLDYFQPQHF,TGTGCCAGCAGCTTAGACTACTTTCAGCCCCAGCATTTT
TRBV6-6,TRBJ2-5,-,TRBD1,CASSYRGQGETQYF,TGTGCCAGCAGTTACAGGGGGCAGGGCGAGACCCAGTACTTC
TRBV6-5,TRBJ1-2,-,TRBD1,CASSWDREAVYGYTF,TGTGCCAGCAGCTGGGACAGGGAGGCTGTCTATGGCTACACCTTC
TRBV19,TRBJ1-1,-,-,CASSDSLNTEAFF,TGTGCCAGTAGCGACAGCCTTAACACTGAAGCTTTCTTT
TRBV5-6,TRBJ2-3,-,TRBD2,CASSLVSGGARDTQYF,TGTGCCAGCAGCTTGGTTAGCGGGGGGGCCAGGGATACGCAGTATTTT
TRBV19,TRBJ2-5,few,-,CASSIKETQYF,TGTGCCAGTAGTATTAAAGAGACCCAGTACTTC
TRBV19,TRBJ2-5,-,-,CASSPQGWDQETQYF,TGTGCCAGTAGTCCACAGGGTTGGGACCAAGAGACCCAGTACTTC
TRBV7-9,TRBJ2-3,-,-,CASSRYFSWGTDTQYF,TGTGCCAGCAGCCGATACTTCTCTTGGGGCACAGATACGCAGTATTTT
TRBV15,TRBJ2-1,-,TRBD2,CATSRAPGLAGGPEQFF,TGTGCCACCAGCAGAGCGCCGGGACTAGCGGGGGGTCCTGAGCAGTTCTTC
TRBV7-9,TRBJ1-1,few,-,CASSAVGSLEAFF,TGTGCCAGCAGCGCAGTGGGGTCCCTTGAAGCTTTCTTT
TRBV27,TRBJ2-1,-,TRBD2,CASSLSLIGGGHNEQFF,TGTGCCAGCAGTTTATCATTGATTGGCGGGGGGCACAATGAGCAGTTCTTC
TRBV5-1,TRBJ2-3,-,-,CASSQRPIATDTQYF,TGCGCCAGCAGCCAACGCCCAATCGCGACAGATACGCAGTATTTT
TRBV29-1,TRBJ2-3,-,TRBD1,CSLRTGSSTDTQYF,TGCAGCCTTCGGACAGGGTCAAGCACAGATACGCAGTATTTT